Listed below are T cell receptor beta chains from one sample, sequenced in a study of shared clonotypes between healthy human individuals. This table comes from immunoSEQ multiplex PCR, and its TCRdb copy is limited to in-frame clones, with some not included. Of 2 million to 2.5 million clones listed, around 92% are singletons. Source material: naive CD4+ T cells from PBMCs. These receptors originate from a man between 18 and 29 years old in good health. Some clones in this sample may be carry-over from other donors' samples. Both conserved end residues are part of each CDR3.

v_gene	j_gene	CDR3aa
TRBV6-4	TRBJ2-7	CASSKGSSYEQYF
TRBV30	TRBJ2-6	CAWSILGANVLTF
TRBV7-2	TRBJ2-1	CASSPLREEQFF
TRBV7-8	TRBJ1-5	CASSSNTGTGDQPQHF
TRBV6-1	TRBJ1-5	CASSEAGNRANQPQHF
TRBV5-4	TRBJ2-1	CASSPTRPAYNEQFF
TRBV5-4	TRBJ2-1	CASSRDQADEQFF
TRBV5-1	TRBJ2-2	CASSLFGGWTGELFF
TRBV11-2	TRBJ1-3	CASSLPGNTIYF
TRBV7-7	TRBJ2-1	CASSPVGRYNEQFF
TRBV5-6	TRBJ1-5	CASSAGGRAYSNQPQHF
TRBV6-5	TRBJ1-2	CASSYSRGGRYGYTF
TRBV2	TRBJ2-7	CASSWDSYEQYF
TRBV4-3	TRBJ2-7	CASSQGGSQGNEQYF
TRBV28	TRBJ2-7	CASVGTVPYEQYF
TRBV5-1	TRBJ1-2	CASSPDRGLGYTF
TRBV7-2	TRBJ1-5	CASSLNQGLVSNQPQHF
TRBV30	TRBJ2-1	CAWRTSGFPYNEQFF
TRBV2	TRBJ2-2	CASSDGTGDSGELFF
TRBV28	TRBJ2-7	CASSSASGTPVGYEQYF
TRBV19	TRBJ1-4	CASRERGPGEKLFF
TRBV27	TRBJ2-5	CASTDGPRPETQYF
TRBV5-1	TRBJ2-5	CASSLTGLLQETQYF
TRBV5-1	TRBJ2-1	CASSLSVAGGYNEQFF
TRBV19	TRBJ2-7	CASSIATGSEGEQYF
TRBV7-2	TRBJ2-7	CASSLAGTGGSYEQYF
TRBV29-1	TRBJ1-1	CSVSLGYTEAFF
TRBV18	TRBJ2-5	CASSSPETQYF
TRBV5-1	TRBJ1-1	CASSADGLNTEAFF
TRBV7-2	TRBJ1-1	CASSFSVNTEAFF
TRBV4-1	TRBJ2-1	CASSQETVSSYNEQFF
TRBV10-1	TRBJ2-2	CATQIRPGGELFF